These T cell receptor beta chains were read from a single sample in a study of blood T cell repertoires in COVID-19. This table comes from immunoSEQ multiplex PCR, and its TCRdb copy is limited to in-frame clones, with some not included. The profile covers a few hundred thousand clones, with roughly 86% appearing a single time and about 0.65% taken by the ten largest. The sample taken for sequencing was peripheral blood. Receptor source: a human donor in a cohort sampled during active COVID-19. Both conserved end residues are part of each CDR3. Each record gives: D gene, CDR3 length, V gene, CDR3 protein. A D gene is named only where the DNA matches it firmly.

d_call: NA
cdr3_length: 13
v_call: TRBV12-3/TRBV12-4
cdr3_aa: CASRGAGLETQYF

d_call: NA
cdr3_length: 18
v_call: TRBV4-1
cdr3_aa: CASSQEAGSGPGANVLTF

d_call: NA
cdr3_length: 15
v_call: TRBV6-4
cdr3_aa: CASSDSPEATGELFF

d_call: TRBD2
cdr3_length: 15
v_call: TRBV7-9
cdr3_aa: CATHGSRGGTDTQYF

d_call: TRBD1
cdr3_length: 15
v_call: TRBV5-6
cdr3_aa: CASSLWSGGSRAQHF

d_call: NA
cdr3_length: 16
v_call: TRBV6-2/TRBV6-3
cdr3_aa: CASSHGVRGLNQPQHF

d_call: NA
cdr3_length: 15
v_call: TRBV6-4
cdr3_aa: CASSYREGDTYEQYF

d_call: TRBD2
cdr3_length: 16
v_call: TRBV27
cdr3_aa: CASSSSRLAVTYEQYF

d_call: NA
cdr3_length: 15
v_call: TRBV7-9
cdr3_aa: CASSLKDPRNSPLHF

d_call: NA
cdr3_length: 14
v_call: TRBV3-1/TRBV3-2
cdr3_aa: CASSQVSRGTEAFF

d_call: TRBD1
cdr3_length: 15
v_call: TRBV5-6
cdr3_aa: CASSKPGQLNEKLFF

d_call: TRBD2
cdr3_length: 18
v_call: TRBV28
cdr3_aa: CASSQTGTSGSWTYEQYF

d_call: TRBD1
cdr3_length: 18
v_call: TRBV2
cdr3_aa: CASSARQGFSPTTNEQYF